This paragraph reports one T cell receptor beta chain. This entry is derived from a study of control samples from healthy donors and cancer patients. CDR1 LNHDA and CDR2 SQIVND come from the germline V gene (reference sequence). The CDR3 is 14 residues long. V was clipped by 3 bases and J by 9 bases; unmatched bases: 3. Repertoires were generated with immunoSEQ multiplex PCR, while TCRdb's copy carries only in-frame clones and drops some. The table shows about 49,000 clones, with 70% to 90% occurring only once. The source is a woman in her forties or fifties with lung cancer. The sequenced material came from PBMCs. The chain uses TRBV19 and TRBJ1-6; 9 bases match TRBD1. CDR3 in amino acids: CASSIDRGVSPLHF. The CDR3 bases are TGTGCCAGTAGTATTGACAGGGGGGTTTCACCCCTCCACTTT.